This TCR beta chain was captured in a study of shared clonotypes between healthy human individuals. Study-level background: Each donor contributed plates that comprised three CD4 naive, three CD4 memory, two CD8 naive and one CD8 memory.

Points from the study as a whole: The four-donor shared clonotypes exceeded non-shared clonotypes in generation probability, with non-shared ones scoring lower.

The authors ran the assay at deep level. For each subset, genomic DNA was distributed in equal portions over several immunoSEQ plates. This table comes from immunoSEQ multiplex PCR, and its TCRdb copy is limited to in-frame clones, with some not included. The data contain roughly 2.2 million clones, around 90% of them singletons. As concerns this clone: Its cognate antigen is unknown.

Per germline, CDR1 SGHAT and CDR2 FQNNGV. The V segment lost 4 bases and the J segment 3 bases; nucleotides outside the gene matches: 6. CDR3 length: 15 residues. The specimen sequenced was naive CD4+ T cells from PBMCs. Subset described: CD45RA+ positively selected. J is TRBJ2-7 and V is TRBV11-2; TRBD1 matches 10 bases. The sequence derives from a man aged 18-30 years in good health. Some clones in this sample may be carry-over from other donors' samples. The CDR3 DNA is TGTGCCAGCAGCTCCAAGGACAGGGGGATCTACGAGCAGTACTTC. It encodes CASSSKDRGIYEQYF.